This is a list of T cell receptor beta chains from one sample in a study of PD-1 blockade in classical Hodgkin lymphoma. Profiling relied on immunoSEQ multiplex PCR, and the TCRdb table lists in-frame clones only, not all of them. The repertoire consists of about 22,000 clones, with about 70% occurring once and the leading ten covering over 0.95%. Material: CD4+ T cells from blood, obtained before the fourth cycle of nivolumab. These receptors all come from a human donor with classical Hodgkin lymphoma. CDR3s include the opening cysteine and the closing phenylalanine or tryptophan. A D gene is named only where the DNA matches it firmly. Clone size is not always given. Where it is, it says once, few, many or a class for expanded clones.

clone_size	j_call	v_call	cdr3_length	d_call	cdr3_nt	cdr3_aa
once	TRBJ2-5	TRBV5-1	13	-	TGCGCCAGCAGCTTTTGGGGGTACGAGACCCAGTACTTC	CASSFWGYETQYF
-	TRBJ2-5	TRBV5-1	12	-	TGCGCCAGCAGAGGAACGGTGGAGACCCAGTACTTC	CASRGTVETQYF
-	TRBJ2-7	TRBV5-1	16	TRBD1	TGCGCCAGCAGCTTGGCCGGCAGGGGGCGATTATACGAGCAGTACTTC	CASSLAGRGRLYEQYF
-	TRBJ2-2	TRBV2	14	TRBD2	TGTGCCAGCAGTCTCGGGGGGGGCACCGGGGAGCTGTTTTTT	CASSLGGGTGELFF
once	TRBJ2-1	TRBV14	17	-	TGTGCCAGCAGCCTTAAGGAAGTCCGGGGGTACACGAATGAGCAGTTCTTC	CASSLKEVRGYTNEQFF
-	TRBJ2-7	TRBV19	14	TRBD1	TGTGCCAGTAGAGGGGACAGGGGCTCCTACGAGCAGTACTTC	CASRGDRGSYEQYF
once	TRBJ2-5	TRBV5-1	14	TRBD2	TGCGCCAGCAGGTTTGGGACTATCCAAGAGACCCAGTACTTC	CASRFGTIQETQYF
-	TRBJ2-7	TRBV5-4	18	TRBD2	TGTGCCAGCAGCTTGGTTGCAGGGAGCGGGAGTGTGCTGTACGAGCAGTACTTC	CASSLVAGSGSVLYEQYF
few	TRBJ1-2	TRBV19	11	TRBD1	TGTGCCAGTAGTCTCTGGACAGGGGTCACCTTC	CASSLWTGVTF
-	TRBJ2-6	TRBV18	19	TRBD1	TGTGCCAGCTCACCACCGGGGACAGGGAGGTTCTCTGGGGCCAACGTCCTGACTTTC	CASSPPGTGRFSGANVLTF
-	TRBJ2-1	TRBV19	18	TRBD1	TGTGCCAGTTCCGGAACAGGGGGTCTTTTGGGCACCTACAATGAGCAGTTCTTC	CASSGTGGLLGTYNEQFF
-	TRBJ2-7	TRBV18	15	-	TGTGCCAGCTCACTTGGGTTGGGGGCTCTTTACGAGCAGTACTTC	CASSLGLGALYEQYF
large	TRBJ1-4	TRBV2	15	-	TGTGCCAGCAGTGAAATAAGGGGAGGGAATGAAAAACTGTTTTTT	CASSEIRGGNEKLFF
-	TRBJ1-5	TRBV19	16	-	TGTGCCAGTAGTATTCTGGGGGGCCAGAGCAATCAGCCCCAGCATTTT	CASSILGGQSNQPQHF
once	TRBJ2-7	TRBV5-5	15	TRBD2	TGTGCCAGCAGCTTGGTGCTAGCGGGGAGTTACGAGCAGTACTTC	CASSLVLAGSYEQYF
-	TRBJ2-2	TRBV10-3	15	TRBD1	TGTGCCAGTGTGGCGGGGACAGGGGGCACCGGGGAGCTGTTTTTT	CASVAGTGGTGELFF
-	TRBJ2-3	TRBV18	15	TRBD2	TGTGCCAGCTCACCACTAGCGGGGGTTACAGATACGCAGTATTTT	CASSPLAGVTDTQYF
-	TRBJ1-1	TRBV29-1	12	-	TGCAGCGCCCGCCGGGGGAACACTGAAGCTTTCTTT	CSARRGNTEAFF
-	TRBJ1-1	TRBV7-2	12	-	TGTGCCAGCAGCTTAGTTGGAGAAGAAGCTTTCTTT	CASSLVGEEAFF
-	TRBJ1-2	TRBV7-8	17	TRBD1	TGTGCCAGCAGCTTAGCCGCCGGACAGGGAGGCGCCTATGGCTACACCTTC	CASSLAAGQGGAYGYTF
-	TRBJ1-1	TRBV10-2	17	TRBD1	TGCGCCAGCAGTGAGTCCGGGACAGGGGTAGGGAACACTGAAGCTTTCTTT	CASSESGTGVGNTEAFF
once	TRBJ2-1	TRBV7-3	14	TRBD2	TGTGCCAGCAGCTTGGGGGGGTCTACGGATGAGCAGTTCTTC	CASSLGGSTDEQFF
-	TRBJ1-4	TRBV28	15	-	TGTGCCAGCAGCCAGACACAGGTTGGGGGGGAAAAACTGTTTTTT	CASSQTQVGGEKLFF
-	TRBJ1-4	TRBV5-1	14	TRBD1	TGCGCCAGCAGCCAGGGACAGGGAGGTGAAAAACTGTTTTTT	CASSQGQGGEKLFF
-	TRBJ1-2	TRBV10-3	17	-	TGTGCCATCAGTGAGTTGGCAGGGTCGAGTCTCAACTATGGCTACACCTTC	CAISELAGSSLNYGYTF
-	TRBJ2-5	TRBV5-6	15	-	TGTGCCAGCAGCAAGGGCGGGACAGCCCAAGAGACCCAGTACTTC	CASSKGGTAQETQYF
-	TRBJ1-2	TRBV5-1	14	-	TGCGCCAGCAGCCTTCGGACGGGGGGTTATGGCTACACCTTC	CASSLRTGGYGYTF
-	TRBJ2-1	TRBV14	14	TRBD2	TGTGCCAGCAGTAGGCCCGCGGGGGGGGGTGAGCAGTTCTTC	CASSRPAGGGEQFF
-	TRBJ2-7	TRBV2	15	-	TGTGCCAGCAGTTATTCCGGGGGCGAATACTACGAGCAGTACTTC	CASSYSGGEYYEQYF
-	TRBJ2-7	TRBV7-9	13	TRBD2	TGTGCCAGCACTTTCGGGGGGGCTGGGGAGCAGTACTTC	CASTFGGAGEQYF
-	TRBJ2-6	TRBV2	15	-	TGTGCCAGCAGTGAAGAGAACTCTGGGGCCAACGTCCTGACTTTC	CASSEENSGANVLTF
-	TRBJ2-3	TRBV5-6	14	-	TGTGCCAGCCGGTGGGTTGGGTCCACAGATACGCAGTATTTT	CASRWVGSTDTQYF
-	TRBJ2-7	TRBV10-3	11	TRBD1	TGTGCCATCGACAGGGGGCACGAGCAGTACTTC	CAIDRGHEQYF
-	TRBJ2-1	TRBV4-1	15	TRBD2	TGCGCCAGCAGCCAAGATGCACTAGCGGACGATGAGCAGTTCTTC	CASSQDALADDEQFF
-	TRBJ2-5	TRBV7-2	14	TRBD1	TGTGCCAGCAGCTTAGGGGCAGGGGGCATAACCCAGTACTTC	CASSLGAGGITQYF
-	TRBJ2-5	TRBV10-2	15	TRBD2	TGCGCCAGCAGATTAGCGGGGGGCCACCAAGAGACCCAGTACTTC	CASRLAGGHQETQYF
-	TRBJ2-1	TRBV28	12	-	TGTGCCAGCAGTTCGGGACCACGTCGGCAGTTCTTC	CASSSGPRRQFF
-	TRBJ2-3	TRBV27	12	-	TGTGCCAGCAGTCCAAGCACAGATACGCAGTATTTT	CASSPSTDTQYF
-	TRBJ2-3	TRBV29-1	13	-	TGCAGCGTTGAAGGCCCAGAGAGAGATACGCAGTATTTT	CSVEGPERDTQYF
few	TRBJ1-5	TRBV28	14	TRBD1	TGTGCCAGCAGCTCAGGGGGTAGCAATCAGCCCCAGCATTTT	CASSSGGSNQPQHF
-	TRBJ1-5	TRBV10-3	13	-	TGTGCCATCGGATCGGGGAGGGATCAGCCCCAGCATTTT	CAIGSGRDQPQHF
-	TRBJ2-1	TRBV6-5	14	TRBD2	TGTGCCAGCAGACCACGACTAGCAGGAAATGAGCAGTTCTTC	CASRPRLAGNEQFF
-	TRBJ2-2	TRBV4-2	20	-	TGTGCCAGCAGCCAAGAAGTTCCCTTTTCTTTCGCCACGTACACCGGGGAGCTGTTTTTT	CASSQEVPFSFATYTGELFF
few	TRBJ1-2	TRBV2	14	TRBD1	TGTGCCAGCAGTGTGACAGGGATCGACTATGGCTACACCTTC	CASSVTGIDYGYTF
-	TRBJ2-2	TRBV5-6	13	-	TGTGCCAGCAGCTTTACGACGGCCGGGGAGCTGTTTTTT	CASSFTTAGELFF
-	TRBJ2-1	TRBV7-6	15	-	TGTGCCAGCAGCTTAGGCGGGGGCCCTTTAAATGAGCAGTTCTTC	CASSLGGGPLNEQFF
-	TRBJ2-7	TRBV7-8	14	-	TGTGCCAGCAGCCTAAACCCCTGGTCCTACGAGCAGTACTTC	CASSLNPWSYEQYF
-	TRBJ1-1	TRBV2	13	-	TGTGCCAGCAGTGATCGGGTTTACACTGAAGCTTTCTTT	CASSDRVYTEAFF
-	TRBJ2-1	TRBV28	15	-	TGTGCCAGCAGTCCCCGGACACCGCCCAACAATGAGCAGTTCTTC	CASSPRTPPNNEQFF